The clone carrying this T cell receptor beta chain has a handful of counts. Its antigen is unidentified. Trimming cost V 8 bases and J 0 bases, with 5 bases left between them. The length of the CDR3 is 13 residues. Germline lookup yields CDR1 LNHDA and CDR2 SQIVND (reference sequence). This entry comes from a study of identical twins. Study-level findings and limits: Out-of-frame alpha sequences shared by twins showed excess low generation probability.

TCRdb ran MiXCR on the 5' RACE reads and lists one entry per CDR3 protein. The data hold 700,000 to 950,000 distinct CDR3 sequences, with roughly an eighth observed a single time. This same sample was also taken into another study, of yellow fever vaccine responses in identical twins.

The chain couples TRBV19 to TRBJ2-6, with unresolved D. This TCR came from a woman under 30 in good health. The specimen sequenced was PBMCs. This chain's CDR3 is CASEVSGANVLTF. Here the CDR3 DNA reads TGTGCCAGTGAAGTCTCTGGGGCCAACGTCCTGACTTTC.